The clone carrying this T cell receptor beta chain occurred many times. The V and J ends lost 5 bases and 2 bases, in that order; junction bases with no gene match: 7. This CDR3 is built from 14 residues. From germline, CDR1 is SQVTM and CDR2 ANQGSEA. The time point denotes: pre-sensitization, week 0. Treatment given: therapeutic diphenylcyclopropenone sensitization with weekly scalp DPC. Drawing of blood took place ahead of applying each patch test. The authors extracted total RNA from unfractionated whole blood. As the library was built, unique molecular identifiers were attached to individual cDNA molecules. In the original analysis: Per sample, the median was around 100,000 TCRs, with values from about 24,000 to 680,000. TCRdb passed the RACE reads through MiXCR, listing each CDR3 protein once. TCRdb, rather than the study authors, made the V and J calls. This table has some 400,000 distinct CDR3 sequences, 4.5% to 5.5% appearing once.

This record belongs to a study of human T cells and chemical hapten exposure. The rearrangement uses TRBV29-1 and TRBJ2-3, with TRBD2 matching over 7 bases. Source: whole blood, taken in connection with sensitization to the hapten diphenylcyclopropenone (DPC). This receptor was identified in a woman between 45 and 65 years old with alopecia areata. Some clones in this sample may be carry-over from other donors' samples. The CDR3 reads CSVRPSGYTDTQYF. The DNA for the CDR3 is TGCAGCGTTCGACCTAGCGGATACACAGATACGCAGTATTTT.